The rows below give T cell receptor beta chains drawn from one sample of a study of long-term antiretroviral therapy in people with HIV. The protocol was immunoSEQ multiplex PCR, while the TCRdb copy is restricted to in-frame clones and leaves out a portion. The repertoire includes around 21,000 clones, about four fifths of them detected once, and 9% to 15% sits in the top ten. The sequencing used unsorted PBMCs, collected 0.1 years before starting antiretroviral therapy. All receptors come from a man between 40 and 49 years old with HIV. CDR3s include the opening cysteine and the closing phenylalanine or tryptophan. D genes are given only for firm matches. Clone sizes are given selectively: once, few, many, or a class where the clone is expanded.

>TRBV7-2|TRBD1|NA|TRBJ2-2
CAIQQGARTGELFF
TGTGCCATCCAGCAGGGGGCGCGCACCGGGGAGCTGTTTTTT
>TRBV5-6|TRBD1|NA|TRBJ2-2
CASSLGTGAVTGELFF
TGTGCCAGCAGCCTCGGGACAGGGGCAGTCACCGGGGAGCTGTTTTTT
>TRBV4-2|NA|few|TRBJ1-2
CASSQDPQGNYGYTF
TGTGCCAGCAGCCAAGATCCTCAGGGAAACTATGGCTACACCTTC
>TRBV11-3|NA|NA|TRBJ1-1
CASSPAHENTEAFF
TGTGCCAGCAGCCCGGCACACGAGAACACTGAAGCTTTCTTT
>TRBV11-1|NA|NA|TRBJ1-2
CASSSTGLQYGYTF
TGTGCCAGCAGCTCGACGGGACTCCAGTATGGCTACACCTTC
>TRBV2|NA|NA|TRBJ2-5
CASRRRGQETQYF
TGTGCCAGCAGGCGGAGAGGCCAAGAGACCCAGTACTTC
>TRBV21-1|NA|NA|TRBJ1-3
CASSKNGTNSGNTIYF
TGTGCCAGCAGCAAAAATGGCACCAACTCTGGAAACACCATATATTTT
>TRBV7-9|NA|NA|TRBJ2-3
CASSLVDTQYF
TGTGCCAGCAGCTTAGTCGATACGCAGTATTTT
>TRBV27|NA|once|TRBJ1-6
CASSLGRQFDSPLHF
TGTGCCAGCAGTTTGGGCAGACAATTTGATTCACCCCTCCACTTT
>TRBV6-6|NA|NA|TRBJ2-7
CASSSPKEQYF
TGTGCCAGCAGTTCCCCTAAGGAGCAGTACTTC
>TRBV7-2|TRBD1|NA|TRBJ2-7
CASSQGAPIWEQYF
TGTGCCAGCTCGCAGGGGGCCCCTATTTGGGAGCAGTACTTC
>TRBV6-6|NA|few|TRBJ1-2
CASSVGGYGYTF
TGTGCCAGCAGTGTCGGAGGCTATGGCTACACCTTC
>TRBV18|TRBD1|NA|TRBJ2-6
CASSHAGTGGVSGANVLTF
TGTGCCAGCTCACATGCCGGGACAGGGGGCGTCTCTGGGGCCAACGTCCTGACTTTC
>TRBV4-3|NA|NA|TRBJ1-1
CASSQDEVRPKAFF
TGCGCCAGCAGCCAAGATGAAGTCAGGCCAAAAGCTTTCTTT
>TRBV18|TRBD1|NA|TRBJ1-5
CASSPPPPDRGHQPQHF
TGTGCCAGCTCACCACCCCCCCCGGACAGGGGACATCAGCCCCAGCATTTT
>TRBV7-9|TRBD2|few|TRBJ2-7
CASSWGTSGTYEQYF
TGTGCCAGCAGCTGGGGGACTAGCGGGACCTACGAGCAGTACTTC
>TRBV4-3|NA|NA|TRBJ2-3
CASSQDMDRTDTQYF
TGCGCCAGCAGCCAAGATATGGACCGCACAGATACGCAGTATTTT
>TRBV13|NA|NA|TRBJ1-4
CASSLAGSEKLFF
TGTGCCAGCAGCTTAGCAGGGAGTGAAAAACTGTTTTTT
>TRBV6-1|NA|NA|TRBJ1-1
CASSGGGTTEAFF
TGTGCCAGCAGTGGAGGGGGAACCACTGAAGCTTTCTTT
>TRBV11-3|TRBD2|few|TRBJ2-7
CASSYGPGGGYEQYF
TGTGCCAGCAGCTATGGCCCGGGAGGGGGCTACGAGCAGTACTTC
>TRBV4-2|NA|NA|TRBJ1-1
CASSQVKTEAFF
TGTGCCAGCAGCCAAGTAAAGACTGAAGCTTTCTTT
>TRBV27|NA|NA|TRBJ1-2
CASSSPYSTRWGYTF
TGTGCCAGCAGTTCCCCCTACAGTACCCGTTGGGGCTACACCTTC
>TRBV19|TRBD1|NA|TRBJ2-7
CASSIGTGVSYEQYF
TGTGCCAGTAGTATTGGTACAGGGGTTTCCTACGAGCAGTACTTC
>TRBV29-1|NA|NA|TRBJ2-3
CSVGTGHDTDTQYF
TGCAGCGTCGGAACGGGACACGACACAGATACGCAGTATTTT
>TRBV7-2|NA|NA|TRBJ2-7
CASSLPQSAFYEQYF
TGTGCCAGCAGCTTACCCCAATCGGCCTTCTACGAGCAGTACTTC
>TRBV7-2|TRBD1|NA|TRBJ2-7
CASSLGGQFTSEQYF
TGTGCCAGCAGCTTAGGGGGACAGTTCACTTCCGAGCAGTACTTC
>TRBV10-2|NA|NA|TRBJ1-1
CASSDYTEAFF
TGCGCCAGCAGTGATTACACTGAAGCTTTCTTT
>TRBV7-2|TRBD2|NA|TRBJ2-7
CASSLAGGVQYEQYF
TGTGCCAGCAGCTTAGCGGGGGGGGTGCAATACGAGCAGTACTTC
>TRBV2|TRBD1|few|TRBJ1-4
CASRGQEATNEKLFF
TGTGCCAGCAGAGGACAGGAAGCAACTAATGAAAAACTGTTTTTT
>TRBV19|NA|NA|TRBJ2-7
CASSMRAGRSYEQYF
TGTGCCAGTAGTATGAGGGCAGGGAGGTCCTACGAGCAGTACTTC
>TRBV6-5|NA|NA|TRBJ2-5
CASSYLAGETQYF
TGTGCCAGCAGTTACTTGGCAGGGGAGACCCAGTACTTC